This TCR beta chain appears in the sequencing data of a study of blood T cell repertoires in COVID-19. In its sample, this clone was seen a few times. V shed 6 bases, J shed 4 bases, and the junction held 10 bases outside the gene matches. There are 16 residues in the CDR3. Germline V gives CDR1 MNHEY, CDR2 SVGEGT. This table comes from immunoSEQ multiplex PCR, and its TCRdb copy is limited to in-frame clones, with some not included. The table records some 40,000 clones, less than 70% of them present only once. The TCR sequence derives from a man of 80 years or more with acute or convalescent COVID-19. The material sequenced was peripheral blood. The V gene is TRBV6-2 or TRBV6-3, the J gene TRBJ1-5; TRBD1 aligns across 9 bases. The chain's CDR3 is CASSPSDRGRNQPQHF. Here the CDR3 DNA reads TGTGCCAGCAGCCCATCGGACAGGGGACGGAATCAGCCCCAGCATTTT.